This T cell receptor (beta chain) stems from a study of cytomegalovirus exposure and HLA in healthy donors. Amplification used 60 Vbeta primers and 13 Jbeta primers. Profiling relied on immunoSEQ multiplex PCR, and the TCRdb table lists in-frame clones only, not all of them. The data contain about 190,000 clones, around 87% of them singletons. CDR1 is SNHLY and CDR2 is FYNNEI in the germline V gene. CDR3 length equals 15 residues. V was clipped by 5 bases and J by 3 bases; unmatched bases: 7. The specimen was PBMCs. This TCR came from a man aged 25-45 years in good health and CMV-seronegative. The V and J genes are TRBV2 and TRBJ2-1; 7 bases match TRBD2. The CDR3: CASSKGSGDYNEQFF. In DNA, the CDR3 is TGTGCCAGCAGTAAGGGGAGCGGGGACTACAATGAGCAGTTCTTC.